This T cell receptor beta chain was sequenced during a study of PD-1 blockade in classical Hodgkin lymphoma. The wider study: Patients had nivolumab dosed at 3 mg/kg, delivered intravenously every 2 weeks.

Following autologous stem cell transplantation, relapse occurred in every patient, and exposure to brentuximab vedotin varied. A remark on this clone: Its cognate antigen is unknown. Other DNA sequences in the same sample also yield this CDR3.

Method: immunoSEQ multiplex PCR; TCRdb's copy keeps in-frame clones and lacks some. The data contain some 46,000 clones, about 78% of them singletons. Study outcomes and limitations: Reported baseline diversity: healthy donors highest, relapsed/refractory patients lowest. By C4D1, diversity of CD4+ TCRs had risen significantly, whereas that of CD8+ TCRs had not. Baseline diversity was lower in partial responders and progressors than complete responders.

Sequencing used peripheral blood mononuclear cells (PBMCs), obtained before the second cycle of nivolumab. This clonotype was sampled from a human donor with classical Hodgkin lymphoma.

As DNA, the CDR3 is TGCGCCAGCAGCTTGGAGGGGGCGCCTGGAAACACCATATATTTT. Protein sequence: CASSLEGAPGNTIYF. The rearrangement links TRBV5-1 to TRBJ1-3; TRBD1 matches 7 bases. The V and J ends lost 0 bases and 2 bases, in that order; junction bases with no gene match: 2. The CDR3 has 15 amino acids. Per the germline V gene, CDR1 is SGHRS and CDR2 is YFSETQ.